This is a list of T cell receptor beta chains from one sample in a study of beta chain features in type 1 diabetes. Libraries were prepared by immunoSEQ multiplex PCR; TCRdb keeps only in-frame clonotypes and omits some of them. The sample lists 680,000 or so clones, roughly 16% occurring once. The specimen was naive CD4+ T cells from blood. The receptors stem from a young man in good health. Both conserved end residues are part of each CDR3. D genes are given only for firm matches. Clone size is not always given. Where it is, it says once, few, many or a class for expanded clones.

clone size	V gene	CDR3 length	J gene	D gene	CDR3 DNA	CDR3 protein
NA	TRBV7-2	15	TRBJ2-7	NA	TGTGCCAGCAGCTTAGGCCAGGGATGGATCTACGAGCAGTACTTC	CASSLGQGWIYEQYF
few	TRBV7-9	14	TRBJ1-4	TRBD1	TGTGCCAGCAGCTCCAGGACAGGCAGTGAAAAACTGTTTTTT	CASSSRTGSEKLFF
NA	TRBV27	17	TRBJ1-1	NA	TGTGCCAGCAGTTTTGCCTCCCAGTGGGTCTCCCGAGCAGAAGCTTTCTTT	CASSFASQWVSRAEAFF
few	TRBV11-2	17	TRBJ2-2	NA	TGTGCCAGCACTCGGCTAACGGGGGTCGCGAACACCGGGGAGCTGTTTTTT	CASTRLTGVANTGELFF
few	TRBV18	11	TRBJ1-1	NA	TGTGCCAGCTCACTCTACAGTGAAGCTTTCTTT	CASSLYSEAFF
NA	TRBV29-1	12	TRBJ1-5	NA	TGCAGCGTTGAAGACAGCAATCAGCCCCAGCATTTT	CSVEDSNQPQHF
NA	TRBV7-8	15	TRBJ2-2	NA	TGTGCCAGCAGCGCGGGACACTTGAACACCGGGGAGCTGTTTTTT	CASSAGHLNTGELFF
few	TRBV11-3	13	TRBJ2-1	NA	TGTGCCAGCAGCCTTGCCCCTCCCAATGAGCAGTTCTTC	CASSLAPPNEQFF
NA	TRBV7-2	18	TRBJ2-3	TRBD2	TGTGCCAGCAGCTTAAGGGGAACTAGCGGGGGAGACACAGATACGCAGTATTTT	CASSLRGTSGGDTDTQYF
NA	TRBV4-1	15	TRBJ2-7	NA	TGCGCCAGCAGCCTCCTCTACAGGGACCTCTACGAGCAGTACTTC	CASSLLYRDLYEQYF
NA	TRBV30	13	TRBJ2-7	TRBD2	TGTGCCTGGAGTGTTCAGCGGGGGGGCTCCCCGTACTTC	CAWSVQRGGSPYF
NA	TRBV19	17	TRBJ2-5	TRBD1	TGTGCCAGTAGTACCTTCCTCCGGGACAGGGGTCGAGAGACCCAGTACTTC	CASSTFLRDRGRETQYF
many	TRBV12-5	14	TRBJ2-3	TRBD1	TGTGCTAGTGGCCTCGGACAGGGTTCGGATACGCAGTATTTT	CASGLGQGSDTQYF
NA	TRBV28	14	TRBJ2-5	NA	TGTGCCAGCAGTACCCCTTGGGGATCGGAGACCCAGTACTTC	CASSTPWGSETQYF
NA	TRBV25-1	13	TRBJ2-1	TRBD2	TGTGCCAGCCTAGCGGGAGGCAGTAATGAGCAGTTCTTC	CASLAGGSNEQFF
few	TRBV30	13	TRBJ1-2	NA	TGTGCCTGGAGTTCAGGGAAGAGTTATGGCTACACCTTC	CAWSSGKSYGYTF
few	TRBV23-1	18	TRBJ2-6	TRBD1	TGCGCCAGCAGTCGACTCAGGACAGGGGGGCCTGGGGCCAACGTCCTGACTTTC	CASSRLRTGGPGANVLTF
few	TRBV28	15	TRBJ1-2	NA	TGTGCCAGCAGTTTCCGACAGATACCGATCTATGGCTACACCTTC	CASSFRQIPIYGYTF
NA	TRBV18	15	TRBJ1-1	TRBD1	TGTGCCAGCTCACCTACTGGACAGGCAACCACTGAAGCTTTCTTT	CASSPTGQATTEAFF
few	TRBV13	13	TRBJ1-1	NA	TGTGCCAGCAGCCCCCGGGACCGCACTGAAGCTTTCTTT	CASSPRDRTEAFF
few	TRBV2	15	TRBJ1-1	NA	TGTGCCAGCAGTGAGATCGGACTTAGAAACACTGAAGCTTTCTTT	CASSEIGLRNTEAFF
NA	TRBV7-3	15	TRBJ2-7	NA	TGTGCCAGCGGACGACTGAGTGCCCTTTCCTACGAGCAGTACTTC	CASGRLSALSYEQYF
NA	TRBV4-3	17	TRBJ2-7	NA	TGCGCCAGCAGCCGGGGGCGAGGCAGGGTGAGATCCTACGAGCAGTACTTC	CASSRGRGRVRSYEQYF
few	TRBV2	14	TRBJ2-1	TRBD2	TGTGCCAGCAGACCGGGACTAGCCAACAATGAGCAGTTCTTC	CASRPGLANNEQFF
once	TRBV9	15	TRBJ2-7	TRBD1	TGTGCCAGCAGCGTAGGAGACAGGGAGCAGTACGAGCAGTACTTC	CASSVGDREQYEQYF
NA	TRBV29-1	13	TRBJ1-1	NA	TGCAGCGTTGAACGCCAGGGGAACACTGAAGCTTTCTTT	CSVERQGNTEAFF
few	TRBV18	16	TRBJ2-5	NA	TGTGCCAGCTCGCCCCTGGGGACCAGCCTCCAAGAGACCCAGTACTTC	CASSPLGTSLQETQYF
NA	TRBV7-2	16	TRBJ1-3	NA	TGTGCCAGCAGCCCGATGGGGCTGGCGTCTGGAAACACCATATATTTT	CASSPMGLASGNTIYF
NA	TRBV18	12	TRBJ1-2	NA	TGTGCCAGCTCACCATTGGGGGATGGCTACACCTTC	CASSPLGDGYTF
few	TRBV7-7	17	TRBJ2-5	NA	TGTGCCAGCAGCCCGTCTAGATTTCAGGCGCACCAAGAGACCCAGTACTTC	CASSPSRFQAHQETQYF
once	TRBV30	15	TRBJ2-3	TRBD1	TGTGCCTGGAGTCTGGACAGGGGGCTTGCAGATACGCAGTATTTT	CAWSLDRGLADTQYF
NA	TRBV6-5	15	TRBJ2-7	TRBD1	TGTGCCAGCAAACACGAGGGGACAGGGGTGAACGAGCAGTACTTC	CASKHEGTGVNEQYF
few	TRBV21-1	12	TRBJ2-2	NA	TGTGCCAGCAGCCCGGGGTTAGGGGAGCTGTTTTTT	CASSPGLGELFF
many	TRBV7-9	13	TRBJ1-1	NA	TGTGCCAGCAGCGTCGGGACAACGGTTGAAGCTTTCTTT	CASSVGTTVEAFF
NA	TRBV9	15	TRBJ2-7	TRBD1	TGTGCCAGCAGCCCGTCCGACAGGGTCTCCTACGAGCAGTACTTC	CASSPSDRVSYEQYF
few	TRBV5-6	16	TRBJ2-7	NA	TGTGCCAGCAACAAGGACCCCCAAGCAGGCTCCTACGAGCAGTACTTC	CASNKDPQAGSYEQYF
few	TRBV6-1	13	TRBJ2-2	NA	TGTGCCAGCAGTGAAGTGGGATCCGGGGAGCTGTTTTTT	CASSEVGSGELFF
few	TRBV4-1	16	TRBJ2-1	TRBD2	TGCGCCAGCAGCCACAAAACTAGCGGGGGGGCGAATGAGCAGTTCTTC	CASSHKTSGGANEQFF
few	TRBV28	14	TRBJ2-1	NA	TGTGCCAGCAGCCGCCGGAGCTCCTACAATGAGCAGTTCTTC	CASSRRSSYNEQFF
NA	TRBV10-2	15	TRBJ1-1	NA	TGCGCCAGCAGTGCGCCCGTGACCTTCTGGACTGAAGCTTTCTTT	CASSAPVTFWTEAFF
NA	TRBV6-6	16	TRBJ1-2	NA	TGTGCCAGCAGTTACTCGAGGGGTCGACGAATCTATGGCTACACCTTC	CASSYSRGRRIYGYTF